These T cell receptor beta chains were read from a single sample in a study of cytomegalovirus exposure and HLA in healthy donors. Clones were sequenced by immunoSEQ multiplex PCR, and TCRdb holds only the in-frame ones, with some missing. The sample gives 120,000 or so clones, 65% to 80% of which show up once; 6.2% is in the top ten. The sample was PBMCs. The receptors shown here come from a man aged 25 to 40 in good health and CMV-seropositive. The CDR3 runs from the conserved cysteine through the conserved F or W. A D gene is named only where the DNA matches it firmly. The size of a clone is reported for some rows only, either as once, few or many, or as a class for expanded clones.

.	TRBV9	.	TRBJ2-1	TGTGCCAGCAGCGTAGCCGGCCTAGGCTACAATGAGCAGTTCTTC	CASSVAGLGYNEQFF
TRBD2	TRBV28	.	TRBJ2-5	TGTGCCAGCAGTTTAGCGGGGGGCGGGGAGACCCAGTACTTC	CASSLAGGGETQYF
.	TRBV7-2	.	TRBJ1-5	TGTGCCAGCAGCTTCTCGGTAGATCAGCCCCAGCATTTT	CASSFSVDQPQHF
TRBD2	TRBV6-1	.	TRBJ2-2	TGTGCCAGCAGTAGGCGGGGGGTTGGCGGGGAACTGTTTTTT	CASSRRGVGGELFF
TRBD2	TRBV6-6	.	TRBJ2-4	TGTGCCGTTACACAAGGACTAGTTTTAGGCAAAAACATTCAGTACTTC	CAVTQGLVLGKNIQYF
TRBD2	TRBV6-5	.	TRBJ2-2	TGTGCCACCACGCGGCTAGCGGATAACACCGGGGAGCTGTTTTTT	CATTRLADNTGELFF
TRBD2	TRBV5-1	.	TRBJ2-5	TGCGCCAGCAGCTTGTTGGCTAGCGGGGGGAAACTCCAAGAGACCCAGTACTTC	CASSLLASGGKLQETQYF
.	TRBV5-5	.	TRBJ2-2	TGTGCCAGCAGCTTATGGGGGGAAGCCGGGGAGCTGTTTTTT	CASSLWGEAGELFF
.	TRBV10-1	.	TRBJ2-1	TGCGCCAGCAGTGAGTCGAAGGGGGGGTATAGCTCCTACAATGAGCAGTTCTTC	CASSESKGGYSSYNEQFF
TRBD1	TRBV6-6	.	TRBJ1-1	TGTGCCAGCAATACAGGACAGGAGCACACTGAAGCTTTCTTT	CASNTGQEHTEAFF
.	TRBV29-1	.	TRBJ2-1	TGCAGCGTTGAAGCCCGGGGGTTGAACAATGAGCAGTTCTTC	CSVEARGLNNEQFF
.	TRBV19	.	TRBJ1-2	TGTGCCAGTAGAGTCGTCTGGGGGACTTATGGCTACACCTTC	CASRVVWGTYGYTF
.	TRBV19	few	TRBJ1-2	TGTGCCAGTAGTATCCTCAGGGGTGGCTACACCTTC	CASSILRGGYTF
.	TRBV7-7	many	TRBJ2-5	TGTGCCAGCAGTCCGGGTAGGGGGGGGTTAGAGACCCAGTACTTC	CASSPGRGGLETQYF
TRBD2	TRBV7-2	.	TRBJ2-2	TGTGCCAGCAGCCCCTGGACTAGCGGGGGCACCGGGGAGCTGTTTTTT	CASSPWTSGGTGELFF
.	TRBV7-6	.	TRBJ2-3	TGTGCCAGCAGCTTAGCCCCGGAGGGGCCAGATACGCAGTATTTT	CASSLAPEGPDTQYF
.	TRBV4-3	.	TRBJ2-4	TGCGCCAGCAGCCAAGGAAGGGGAGGAGGCAAAAACATTCAGTACTTC	CASSQGRGGGKNIQYF
.	TRBV9	.	TRBJ1-1	TGTGCCAGCAGCGTAGAAGTCAGGGGCGCTGAAGCTTTCTTT	CASSVEVRGAEAFF
.	TRBV5-5	.	TRBJ2-7	TGTGCCAGCAGCTTGGGTCAGGACTCCTACGAGCAGTACTTC	CASSLGQDSYEQYF
.	TRBV4-3	.	TRBJ2-2	TGCGCCAGCAGCCAAGGGAGAGCTGGGAACACCGGGGAGCTGTTTTTT	CASSQGRAGNTGELFF
.	TRBV5-4	.	TRBJ2-1	TGTGCCAGCAGGCCGAGTAGCGGCACCTACAATGAGCAGTTCTTC	CASRPSSGTYNEQFF
TRBD1	TRBV27	few	TRBJ2-7	TGTGCCACCAAAACGGGGACAGGGGGCTACGAGCAGTACTTC	CATKTGTGGYEQYF
.	TRBV2	.	TRBJ2-7	TGTGCCAGCAGATTCCCCGGGACTGGGGGTAGGGAGCAGTACTTC	CASRFPGTGGREQYF
.	TRBV19	.	TRBJ1-1	TGTGCCAGTCCCTCGGAGAAAGGCGCTTTCTTT	CASPSEKGAFF
.	TRBV18	.	TRBJ1-5	TGTGCCAGCTCACCACTGGCGGGGGTCAGCAATCAGCCCCAGCATTTT	CASSPLAGVSNQPQHF
.	TRBV25-1	.	TRBJ2-7	TGTGCCAGCAGTGAATCGAGGTCCTCCTACGAGCAGTACTTC	CASSESRSSYEQYF
.	TRBV19	.	TRBJ1-2	TGTGCCAGTAGTGGACAAACAGCGTCTCTCTACACCTTC	CASSGQTASLYTF
TRBD2	TRBV7-6	.	TRBJ2-2	TGTGCCAGCAGCTTAGCGTCCCTAGCGGGGTACACCGGGGAGCTGTTTTTT	CASSLASLAGYTGELFF